The 20 T cell receptor beta chains listed next were all sequenced from one sample in a study of beta chain features in type 1 diabetes (dated 2018 in TCRdb). Library prep was done by the immunoSEQ multiplex PCR assay. The entire isolated RNA was reverse transcribed using the High Capacity cDNA Reverse Transcription Kit, and thus expressed TCRB transcripts were sequenced. The table comes from immuneACCESS by way of TCRdb, which keeps in-frame sequences with V and J called. Part of the clones is missing from these tables; in studies checked, under half for an unresolved V gene and the rest for unknown reasons. This sample comprises roughly 150,000 clones, roughly 9% of them detected only once. Of the sample, roughly 0.7% is held by the ten largest clones. What the work shows at the level of the full study, not this receptor alone: A moderate but significant shortening of TCRB CDR3 length was observed in type 1 diabetes patients in all four CD4+ subsets.

Their recognized antigens are unknown. Sequenced input: central memory CD4+ T cells from blood. Receptor source: a woman in her twenties or thirties with type 1 diabetes.

The table lists this clone with a few counts. The gene calls are TRBV4-1 and TRBJ2-7; perhaps TRBD1 as D (6 bases). The CDR3 contains 15 residues. Germline lookup yields CDR1 MGHRA and CDR2 YSYEKL. Deletions cut 1 base from V and 4 bases from J, with 14 bases between. Written as DNA, the CDR3 is TGCGCCAGCAGCCAAGGTGTTAACAGGGAATACGAGCAGTACTTC. Translating gives CASSQGVNREYEQYF.

The chain uses TRBV14 and TRBJ1-1; the D is unclear. This CDR3 comprises 12 residues. Germline-derived CDR1 and CDR2 are SGHDN and FVKESK. Trimming took off 0 bases at V and 10 bases at J, with 9 bases between the two ends. The DNA of the CDR3 is TGTGCCAGCAGCCAAGATTTGTTGCGAGCTTTCTTT. This sequence encodes CASSQDLLRAFF.

This clone was picked up a small number of times. The chain is built from TRBV9 and TRBJ1-2, with D maybe TRBD1 (6 bases). Looked up from germline, CDR1 is SGDLS and CDR2 is YYNGEE. The CDR3 is made up of 11 amino acids. V gave up 6 bases and J gave up 5 bases, with 8 bases separating them. CDR3 in amino acids: CASIGQYGYTF. The CDR3 DNA sequence: TGTGCCAGCATCGGACAGTATGGCTACACCTTC.

A few counts support this clone. The V gene is TRBV28, the J gene TRBJ1-1, with 7 nucleotides matching TRBD1. J gave up 1 base and V 4 bases, and 9 bases lay outside the gene matches. Germline CDR1 is MDHEN and CDR2 is SYDVKM. The CDR3 runs to 16 residues. Here the CDR3 DNA reads TGTGCCAGCAGTTCCCTCTGGACAGGCGCGAACACTGAAGCTTTCTTT. The encoded protein is CASSSLWTGANTEAFF.

The chain links TRBV5-1 to TRBJ2-5, with D maybe TRBD2 (6 bases). Per the germline V gene, CDR1 is SGHRS and CDR2 is YFSETQ. Trimming took off 5 bases at V and 3 bases at J, with 11 bases between the two ends. This CDR3 comprises 13 residues. CDR3 coding DNA: TGCGCCAGCAGTACCGGGGGTGAAGAGACCCAGTACTTC. Amino acids: CASSTGGEETQYF.

A few counts support this clone. V gene TRBV28 combines with J gene TRBJ1-4; TRBD1 matches at 11 bases. With 4 bases clipped from V and 7 bases from J, the junction kept 5 bases outside the gene matches. This CDR3 has 15 amino acids. The V gene's germline CDR1 is MDHEN and CDR2 SYDVKM. CDR3 sequence: CASSSPGTGGEKLFF. For the CDR3, the DNA is TGTGCCAGCAGTTCCCCCGGGACAGGGGGTGAAAAACTGTTTTTT.

This clone appeared a few times. The chain uses TRBV19 and TRBJ2-1; 10 bases map to TRBD2. Germline V gene sequence: CDR1 LNHDA, CDR2 SQIVND (reference sequence). The trim removed 0 bases at V and 5 bases at J, leaving 7 bases unmatched. The CDR3 contains 17 residues. The CDR3 here is CASSIEGTSGINNEQFF. The CDR3 DNA follows: TGTGCCAGTAGTATAGAGGGCACTAGCGGGATAAACAATGAGCAGTTCTTC. The whole variable domain, remainder taken from reference TRBV19 and TRBJ2-1, is DGGITQSPKYLFRKEGQNVTLSCEQNLNHDAMYWYRQDPGQGLRLIYYSQIVNDFQKGDIAEGYSVSREKKESFPLTVTSAQKNPTAFYLCASSIEGTSGINNEQFFGPGTRLTVL.

This clone appeared a few times. The chain couples TRBV5-1 to TRBJ1-5; 8 positions match TRBD1. The V and J ends lost 4 bases and 6 bases, in that order; junction bases with no gene match: 9. The germline gives CDR1 SGHRS, CDR2 YFSETQ. This CDR3 has 15 amino acids. CDR3 loop: CASSGTTGEGQPQHF. Here the CDR3 DNA reads TGCGCCAGCAGCGGTACGACAGGGGAGGGTCAGCCCCAGCATTTT.

Only one count was recorded for this clone. V is TRBV30 and J is TRBJ1-2; D is undetermined. The germline V and J ends were trimmed by 7 bases and 4 bases, with 13 bases remaining between them. CDR3 length equals 12 residues. Germline CDR1 GTSNPN, CDR2 SVGIG (reference sequence). This CDR3 is CASHHTVYGYTF. In nucleotides, the CDR3 is TGTGCCTCCCATCACACAGTCTATGGCTACACCTTC.

The J gene is TRBJ1-1, the V gene TRBV6-5; possible D gene TRBD1, 6 bases. Germline CDR1 is MNHEY and CDR2 is SVGAGI. Trimming removed 4 bases from V and 1 base from J, with 10 bases in between. The CDR3 consists of 14 residues. CDR3 nucleotides: TGTGCCAGCAGTTCTCCAGGGGAGAACACTGAAGCTTTCTTT. Translation: CASSSPGENTEAFF.

This chain joins TRBV9 and TRBJ2-2; no definite D call. The CDR3 is 13 residues long. Germline V gene lookup returns CDR1 SGDLS and CDR2 YYNGEE. V lost 1 base, J lost 3 bases, and 4 bases lay in between. The CDR3 DNA sequence: TGTGCCAGCAGCGTAAGCGACACCGGGGAGCTGTTTTTT. Translating gives CASSVSDTGELFF.

The chain has TRBV15 and TRBJ2-7, with D tentatively TRBD1 (5 bases). The CDR3 has 15 amino acids. V lost 3 bases, J lost 3 bases, and 15 bases lay in between. From germline, CDR1 is LNHNV and CDR2 YYDKDF (reference sequence). CDR3 residues: CATSRDAGIGYEQYF. CDR3 sequence (DNA): TGTGCCACCAGCAGGGACGCAGGGATCGGCTACGAGCAGTACTTC.

Many counts were recorded for this clone. The chain uses TRBV5-6 and TRBJ2-5; possible D gene TRBD1, 6 bases. Trimming removed 4 bases at V and 2 bases at J, with 15 bases between. Germline CDR1 reads SGHDT; CDR2 reads YYEEEE. This CDR3 is built from 15 residues. The chain's CDR3 is CASSLRQAGQETQYF. For the CDR3, the DNA is TGTGCCAGCAGCCTACGACAGGCAGGGCAAGAGACCCAGTACTTC.

This clone came up a few times. J is TRBJ2-1 and V is TRBV28; D may be TRBD2 (6 bases). Trimming took 4 bases from V and 10 from J, leaving 11 bases between them. In germline, CDR1 is MDHEN, CDR2 SYDVKM. The CDR3 extends over 12 amino acids. The CDR3 nucleotides are TGTGCCAGCAGTTCAGCGGACTACGAGCAGTTCTTC. Its protein is CASSSADYEQFF.

This clone occurred a few times. The rearrangement joins TRBV5-1 to TRBJ2-6; D ambiguous. Germline values: CDR1 SGHRS, CDR2 YFSETQ. The CDR3 length is 14 residues. The V gene lost 4 bases and the J gene lost 0 bases, with 5 bases spanning the gap. The CDR3 DNA reads as TGCGCCAGCAGCATACTCTCTGGGGCCAACGTCCTGACTTTC. Its translation is CASSILSGANVLTF.

The table lists this clone with a few counts. J is TRBJ1-5 and V is TRBV7-9; D is unresolved. This CDR3 has 15 amino acids. V lost 6 bases and J 0 bases, leaving 12 bases between the germline ends. The V gene's germline CDR1 is SEHNR and CDR2 FQNEAQ (reference sequence). This CDR3 is CASSPEAFSNQPQHF. DNA of the CDR3: TGTGCCAGCAGTCCTGAGGCCTTTAGCAATCAGCCCCAGCATTTT.

Ten or more counts support this clone. V usage is TRBV14 and J usage is TRBJ2-1; D gene uncertain. The CDR3 spans 13 residues. V gave up 4 bases and J gave up 7 bases, with 11 bases separating them. Germline values: CDR1 SGHDN, CDR2 FVKESK. The CDR3 DNA follows: TGTGCCAGCAGCCCGCAATTTGCGAATGAGCAGTTCTTC. This translates into CASSPQFANEQFF.

The rearrangement uses TRBV7-9 and TRBJ1-5, with D unresolved. The CDR3 runs to 13 residues. V lost 2 bases and J lost 4, with 6 bases in between. Germline-derived CDR1 and CDR2 are SEHNR and FQNEAQ (reference sequence). CDR3 sequence reads: CASSLTVNQPQHF. CDR3 in DNA: TGTGCCAGCAGCTTAACAGTTAATCAGCCCCAGCATTTT.

This CDR3 is CASSRAYRGEGTEAFF. The CDR3 DNA is TGTGCCAGCAGTCGGGCTTACAGGGGAGAAGGAACTGAAGCTTTCTTT. The genes are TRBV28 and TRBJ1-1; 7 nucleotides line up with TRBD1. CDR3 length: 16 residues. CDR1 and CDR2 (germline): MDHEN, SYDVKM. Trimming at V came to 5 bases and at J to 5 bases, leaving 14 bases not matched to a gene.

This clone has a handful of counts. Other DNA sequences in this sample translate to the same CDR3. The chain employs TRBV30 and TRBJ2-2; TRBD1 matches 7 bases. Germline lookup yields CDR1 GTSNPN and CDR2 SVGIG (reference sequence). This CDR3 region has 15 residues. J gave up 2 bases and V 3 bases, and 6 bases lay outside the gene matches. DNA for the CDR3: TGTGCCTGGAGGGTTCGGGACAGAAACACCGGGGAGCTGTTTTTT. Encoded protein: CAWRVRDRNTGELFF.